Presented here are 2 T cell receptor beta chains from one specimen sequenced in a study of B cell selection in AIRE deficiency. Regulatory T cells were sorted as CD4+CD25hiCD127low/negative cells. Sequenced by immunoSEQ multiplex PCR; TCRdb stores in-frame clones only, minus some. The sample consists of about 15,000 clones, just over 90% of them appearing once. The sample was Tregs sorted from PBMCs. The source of these receptors is a human donor with AIRE deficiency.

The chain couples TRBV27 to TRBJ2-1; the match to TRBD2 covers 11 bases. Losses at the gene ends were 5 bases for V and 7 bases for J; bases not matched to a gene: 7. Looked up from germline, CDR1 is MNHEY and CDR2 is SMNVEV (reference sequence). CDR3 length: 15 amino acids. The CDR3: CASSPISGRVNEQFF. CDR3 coding DNA: TGTGCCAGCAGTCCGATTAGCGGGAGGGTTAATGAGCAGTTCTTC.

This chain links TRBV28 with TRBJ2-7, with 8 bases lining up with TRBD1. Germline CDR1 is MDHEN and CDR2 is SYDVKM. The CDR3 is 14 amino acids. V lost 6 bases to trimming and J lost 4 bases; unmatched junction nucleotides: 8. CDR3 protein: CASRLDRAKYEQYF. In nucleotides, the CDR3 is TGTGCCAGCAGGCTGGACAGGGCGAAATACGAGCAGTACTTC.